These T cell receptor beta chains were read from a single sample in a study of CD8+ T cells in alopecia areata. The table came from immunoSEQ multiplex PCR; TCRdb's copy has only in-frame clones and leaves some out. The table records about 110,000 clones, 59% of them present only once. The source material was CD8+ T cells sorted from blood. The receptor set was obtained from a human donor in good health. The CDR3 runs from the conserved cysteine through the conserved F or W. Each record gives: V gene, CDR3 length, clone size, J gene, D gene, CDR3 protein, CDR3 DNA. D genes are given only for firm matches. Where a row states a size, it is once, few, many or the class of an expanded clone; other rows omit it.

v_call: TRBV5-4; cdr3_length: 15; clone_size: .; j_call: TRBJ2-3; d_call: TRBD1; cdr3_aa: CASSYRDRATDTQYF; cdr3_nt: TGTGCCAGCAGCTACCGGGACAGGGCGACAGATACGCAGTATTTT
v_call: TRBV15; cdr3_length: 16; clone_size: .; j_call: TRBJ2-2; d_call: TRBD1; cdr3_aa: CATNSRDSGNTGELFF; cdr3_nt: TGTGCCACCAACTCCAGGGACAGTGGAAACACCGGGGAGCTGTTTTTT
v_call: TRBV5-1; cdr3_length: 12; clone_size: few; j_call: TRBJ1-2; d_call: TRBD1; cdr3_aa: CASSLDRAGYTF; cdr3_nt: TGCGCCAGCAGCCTCGACAGGGCGGGCTACACCTTC
v_call: TRBV29-1; cdr3_length: 13; clone_size: few; j_call: TRBJ1-2; d_call: TRBD1; cdr3_aa: CSAEEGADYGYTF; cdr3_nt: TGCAGCGCTGAGGAGGGGGCCGACTATGGCTACACCTTC
v_call: TRBV18; cdr3_length: 16; clone_size: .; j_call: TRBJ1-3; d_call: .; cdr3_aa: CASSPEGLRSGNTIYF; cdr3_nt: TGTGCCAGCTCACCTGAGGGTCTTCGCTCTGGAAACACCATATATTTT
v_call: TRBV2; cdr3_length: 11; clone_size: .; j_call: TRBJ2-7; d_call: .; cdr3_aa: CASSNYYEQYF; cdr3_nt: TGTGCCAGCAGTAACTACTACGAGCAGTACTTC
v_call: TRBV29-1; cdr3_length: 12; clone_size: .; j_call: TRBJ1-1; d_call: .; cdr3_aa: CSAMTGNTEAFF; cdr3_nt: TGCAGCGCCATGACAGGGAACACTGAAGCTTTCTTT
v_call: TRBV15; cdr3_length: 15; clone_size: .; j_call: TRBJ1-2; d_call: TRBD1; cdr3_aa: CATSRDDRDSGGYTF; cdr3_nt: TGTGCCACCAGCAGAGATGACAGGGATTCGGGTGGCTACACCTTC
v_call: TRBV29-1; cdr3_length: 14; clone_size: .; j_call: TRBJ2-7; d_call: TRBD1; cdr3_aa: CSVEEGDRAYEQYF; cdr3_nt: TGCAGCGTTGAAGAAGGGGACAGAGCCTACGAGCAGTACTTC
v_call: TRBV5-6; cdr3_length: 13; clone_size: .; j_call: TRBJ2-7; d_call: .; cdr3_aa: CASSFVGTNEQYF; cdr3_nt: TGTGCCAGCAGCTTCGTGGGGACCAACGAGCAGTACTTC
v_call: TRBV6-1; cdr3_length: 14; clone_size: .; j_call: TRBJ2-3; d_call: TRBD2; cdr3_aa: CALGGGGGTDTQYF; cdr3_nt: TGTGCCCTCGGGGGGGGCGGGGGCACAGATACGCAGTATTTT
v_call: TRBV28; cdr3_length: 15; clone_size: .; j_call: TRBJ2-5; d_call: .; cdr3_aa: CASSNGQNERETQYF; cdr3_nt: TGTGCCAGCAGTAACGGACAGAACGAAAGAGAGACCCAGTACTTC
v_call: TRBV9; cdr3_length: 15; clone_size: .; j_call: TRBJ1-2; d_call: .; cdr3_aa: CASSGTLGTNYGYTF; cdr3_nt: TGTGCCAGCAGCGGCACACTGGGTACTAACTATGGCTACACCTTC
v_call: TRBV6-5; cdr3_length: 13; clone_size: .; j_call: TRBJ1-1; d_call: TRBD1; cdr3_aa: CASSLGQVTEAFF; cdr3_nt: TGTGCCAGCAGCCTCGGACAGGTCACTGAAGCTTTCTTT
v_call: TRBV7-9; cdr3_length: 14; clone_size: .; j_call: TRBJ1-2; d_call: TRBD1; cdr3_aa: CASLRLTGAGGYTF; cdr3_nt: TGTGCCAGCCTTCGTTTGACAGGGGCGGGAGGCTACACCTTC
v_call: TRBV7-8; cdr3_length: 13; clone_size: .; j_call: TRBJ2-2; d_call: .; cdr3_aa: CASSSPWRGELFF; cdr3_nt: TGTGCCAGCAGCTCCCCCTGGCGCGGGGAGCTGTTTTTT
v_call: TRBV5-1; cdr3_length: 14; clone_size: once; j_call: TRBJ2-7; d_call: .; cdr3_aa: CASSLAAGSYEQYF; cdr3_nt: TGCGCCAGCAGCTTGGCCGCAGGGAGCTACGAGCAGTACTTC
v_call: TRBV10-3; cdr3_length: 12; clone_size: .; j_call: TRBJ1-2; d_call: TRBD1; cdr3_aa: CAIRQGREGYTF; cdr3_nt: TGTGCCATCAGACAGGGGCGAGAGGGCTACACCTTC
v_call: TRBV7-9; cdr3_length: 18; clone_size: .; j_call: TRBJ2-5; d_call: TRBD2; cdr3_aa: CASSSSLAGGPVYETQYF; cdr3_nt: TGTGCCAGCAGCTCCTCCCTAGCGGGGGGGCCGGTTTACGAGACCCAGTACTTC